These 16 T cell receptor beta chains originate from one sample sequenced in a study of blood T cell repertoires in COVID-19. The table came from immunoSEQ multiplex PCR; TCRdb's copy has only in-frame clones and leaves some out. Here the sample spans roughly 150,000 clones, 75% to 90% being singletons. Sequenced input: peripheral blood. Every receptor here comes from a woman aged 40 to 49 with acute or convalescent COVID-19.

The rearrangement uses TRBV28 and TRBJ1-4; D is perhaps TRBD1 (5 bases). Germline V gene data show CDR1 as MDHEN and CDR2 as SYDVKM. The CDR3 totals 15 residues. The V end was cut by 2 bases, the J end by 7 bases, with 14 bases between. In DNA, the CDR3 is TGTGCCAGCAGTTTAATCCAGGGTACAAGTGAAAAACTGTTTTTT. The encoded protein is CASSLIQGTSEKLFF.

This clone was detected a few times. The chain recombines TRBV5-1 with TRBJ2-2, with a possible D match to TRBD1 (5 bases). This CDR3 comprises 15 residues. Looked up from germline, CDR1 is SGHRS and CDR2 is YFSETQ. Trimming took 4 bases from V and 1 from J, leaving 11 bases between them. The CDR3 coding sequence is TGCGCCAGCAGCAACGACGGACAGAACACCGGGGAGCTGTTTTTT. Encoded protein: CASSNDGQNTGELFF.

The rearrangement uses TRBV5-1 and TRBJ2-3; D possibly corresponds to TRBD2 (5 bases). V was trimmed by 4 bases and J by 4 bases, leaving 13 bases between them. CDR3 length: 14 residues. Germline V CDR1 and CDR2: SGHRS, YFSETQ. The CDR3 sequence: CASSDGLGPDTQYF. In DNA form, the CDR3 reads TGCGCCAGCAGCGATGGACTGGGTCCAGATACGCAGTATTTT.

The rearrangement uses TRBV9 and TRBJ2-7, with TRBD1 matching 7 bases. V shed 1 base and J 0 bases; nucleotides not matched to a gene: 4. Germline V CDR1 and CDR2: SGDLS, YYNGEE. The CDR3 is 15 residues long. In DNA, the CDR3 is TGTGCCAGCAGCGTAAGGGGGACAGACTCCTACGAGCAGTACTTC. This encodes CASSVRGTDSYEQYF.

The rearrangement joins TRBV5-1 to TRBJ2-3; 8 nucleotides line up with TRBD2. This CDR3 comprises 14 residues. Germline assignment: CDR1 SGHRS and CDR2 YFSETQ. The V segment lost 3 bases and the J segment 2 bases; nucleotides outside the gene matches: 2. CDR3 coding DNA: TGCGCCAGCAGCTCGGGGGGGATCACAGATACGCAGTATTTT. Its translation is CASSSGGITDTQYF. The whole variable domain, filled in from reference TRBV5-1 and TRBJ2-3, reads KAGVTQTPRYLIKTRGQQVTLSCSPISGHRSVSWYQQTPGQGLQFLFEYFSETQRNKGNFPGRFSGRQFSNSRSEMNVSTLELGDSALYLCASSSGGITDTQYFGPGTRLTVL.

This chain connects TRBV2 to TRBJ1-5; TRBD1 matches 8 bases. CDR1 is SNHLY, CDR2 FYNNEI, per germline. V was clipped by 6 bases and J by 6 bases; unmatched bases: 22. CDR3 length: 19 residues. CDR3 coding DNA: TGTGCCAGCAGCCAGGGGGACAGGTACGGAGTCTCTTCAAGTCAGCCCCAGCATTTT. Its translation: CASSQGDRYGVSSSQPQHF.

V gene TRBV18 combines with J gene TRBJ1-1; tentative D call: TRBD1 (6 bases). The CDR3 totals 13 residues. Looked up from germline, CDR1 is KGHSH and CDR2 is LQKENI. The V end lost 3 bases, the J end lost 10 bases, and 15 bases lay between the germline ends. CDR3 DNA sequence: TGTGCCAGCTCACCGAAATCAGGGGTTGGAGCTTTCTTT. Encoded protein: CASSPKSGVGAFF.

The CDR3 loop reads CASSWGTGGDGYTF. Here the CDR3 DNA reads TGTGCCAGCAGTTGGGGCACGGGGGGCGACGGCTACACCTTC. V usage is TRBV2 and J usage is TRBJ1-2; D perhaps matches TRBD1 (6 bases). The CDR3 loop spans 14 amino acids. Germline V gives CDR1 SNHLY, CDR2 FYNNEI. The V end lost 5 bases, the J end lost 8 bases, and 18 bases lay between the germline ends.

The chain uses TRBV28 and TRBJ2-2; 14 nucleotides agree with TRBD2. Trimming at V came to 5 bases and at J to 6 bases, leaving 8 bases not matched to a gene. Germline V CDR1 and CDR2: MDHEN, SYDVKM. The CDR3 is 17 amino acids. For the CDR3, the DNA is TGTGCCAGCAGTCATCGACTAGCGGGGGGGCGGCCCGGGGAGCTGTTTTTT. This gives the protein CASSHRLAGGRPGELFF.

The V gene is TRBV6-1, the J gene TRBJ2-7; D is uncertain. Trimming took off 0 bases at V and 3 bases at J, with 9 bases between the two ends. This CDR3 comprises 14 residues. Germline CDR1 reads MNHNS; CDR2 reads SASEGT. CDR3 loop: CASSEALQDYEQYF. The CDR3 DNA sequence: TGTGCCAGCAGTGAAGCGCTTCAGGACTACGAGCAGTACTTC.

The genes are TRBV7-9 and TRBJ1-2, with D possibly matching TRBD1 (5 bases). Per germline, CDR1 SEHNR and CDR2 FQNEAQ (reference sequence). V was cut by 3 bases and J by 3 bases, with 14 bases left in between. The CDR3 has 15 amino acids. CDR3 nucleotide sequence: TGTGCCAGCAGCTTGCCGGGGGTCGGACACTATGGCTACACCTTC. Its translation is CASSLPGVGHYGYTF.

This chain uses TRBV7-8 with TRBJ2-3, with 9 bases lining up with TRBD2. The J segment lost 3 bases and the V segment lost 5 bases, leaving 12 bases of the junction unmatched. This CDR3 is built from 17 residues. CDR1 and CDR2 from the germline V gene are SGHVS and FQNEAQ. The CDR3 is CASSKYTGTSLTDTQYF. The CDR3 DNA reads as TGTGCCAGCAGCAAATATACCGGGACTAGCTTAACAGATACGCAGTATTTT.

The chain is built from TRBV4-1 and TRBJ2-7; maybe TRBD2 (5 bases). CDR3 length: 14 amino acids. Germline CDR1 is MGHRA and CDR2 is YSYEKL. Between the trimmed V and J ends, which lost 1 base and 2 bases, there was a span of 9 bases. In nucleotides, the CDR3 is TGCGCCAGCAGCCAAGTGGCTAGCACCTACGAGCAGTACTTC. Protein product: CASSQVASTYEQYF.

The rearrangement uses TRBV6-2 or TRBV6-3 and TRBJ2-7; 10 bases are shared with TRBD2. Looked up from germline, CDR1 is MNHEY and CDR2 is SVGEGT. The V and J ends lost 2 bases and 4 bases, in that order; junction bases with no gene match: 2. The CDR3 has 14 amino acids. As DNA, the CDR3 is TGTGCCAGCAGTTACGGACTAGCGGATTACGAGCAGTACTTC. Translation: CASSYGLADYEQYF.

The CDR3 loop is CSVEDLQQGVETQYF. The CDR3 DNA is TGCAGCGTTGAAGACCTGCAACAGGGGGTGGAGACCCAGTACTTC. The chain recombines TRBV29-1 with TRBJ2-5; 8 bases map to TRBD1. CDR3 size: 15 residues. V lost 0 bases, J lost 5 bases, and 8 bases stayed unmatched. Germline V CDR1 and CDR2: SQVTM, ANQGSEA.

V usage is TRBV6-5 and J usage is TRBJ2-7; TRBD2 matches at 12 bases. The CDR3 runs 14 residues. Per germline, CDR1 MNHEY and CDR2 SVGAGI. Trimming at V came to 8 bases and at J to 5 bases, leaving 7 bases not matched to a gene. CDR3 amino acids: CASAPGLAGHEQYF. In nucleotides, the CDR3 is TGTGCCAGCGCACCGGGACTAGCGGGCCACGAGCAGTACTTC.